The rows below give T cell receptor beta chains drawn from one sample of a study of blood T cell repertoires in COVID-19. Assay: immunoSEQ multiplex PCR; the TCRdb copy retains only in-frame clones and omits some. This table holds around 100,000 clones, about 90% found once. The sequenced sample was peripheral blood. These receptors all stem from a woman aged 60-70 years with acute or convalescent COVID-19. Both conserved end residues are part of each CDR3. The D gene is left open where the match is weak. Size is stated for part of the rows, as once, few or many counts, or as a class when the clone is expanded.

j_call,clone_size,d_call,v_call,cdr3_aa,cdr3_nt
TRBJ2-1,.,.,TRBV6-4,CASSDSSLGLSKYNEQFF,TGTGCCAGCAGTGACTCGAGTCTAGGACTTTCGAAATACAATGAGCAGTTCTTC
TRBJ1-5,.,.,TRBV2,CASGRDSSNQPQHF,TGTGCCAGCGGTAGGGACTCTAGCAATCAGCCCCAGCATTTT
TRBJ2-2,.,.,TRBV28,CASSPGTGRSGRVKTGELFF,TGTGCCAGCAGTCCCGGGACAGGGCGAAGCGGGAGGGTTAAGACGGGGGAGCTGTTTTTT
TRBJ1-2,few,.,TRBV29-1,CSVDAVNGYTF,TGCAGCGTTGATGCGGTCAATGGCTACACCTTC
TRBJ1-2,.,.,TRBV27,CASSSSLGDGYTF,TGTGCCAGCAGCTCATCCCTGGGAGATGGCTACACCTTC
TRBJ2-7,.,TRBD1,TRBV5-1,CASRRDRAYEQYF,TGCGCCAGCAGGAGGGACAGGGCTTACGAGCAGTACTTC
TRBJ2-3,.,TRBD2,TRBV27,CASSLLTSGGTDTQYF,TGTGCCAGCAGTTTATTGACTAGCGGAGGCACAGATACGCAGTATTTT
TRBJ1-6,.,.,TRBV7-3,CASSSGGAGNSPLHF,TGTGCCAGCAGCAGTGGAGGGGCGGGGAATTCACCCCTCCACTTT
TRBJ2-2,.,.,TRBV3-1/TRBV3-2,CASSQAGDTGELFF,TGTGCCAGCAGCCAAGCAGGGGACACCGGGGAGCTGTTTTTT
TRBJ1-3,.,.,TRBV6-5,CASSSLAAGNTIYF,TGTGCCAGCAGTTCCCTCGCGGCTGGAAACACCATATATTTT
TRBJ2-4,.,.,TRBV18,CASSPNSGTDIQYF,TGTGCCAGCTCACCAAATAGCGGGACAGACATTCAGTACTTC
TRBJ2-1,.,TRBD2,TRBV3-1/TRBV3-2,CASSQGGGRTYNEQFF,TGTGCCAGCAGCCAAGGGGGGGGGAGAACCTACAATGAGCAGTTCTTC
TRBJ1-2,.,.,TRBV19,CASSSMDSRPNYGYTF,TGTGCCAGTAGTTCCATGGACAGCCGTCCTAACTATGGCTACACCTTC
TRBJ2-3,.,.,TRBV15,CATSRDRDVAQYF,TGTGCCACCAGCAGAGATCGGGATGTGGCGCAGTATTTT